This entry lists 23 T cell receptor beta chains sequenced from one sample in a study of breast tumors, draining lymph nodes, adjacent tissues. From the multiplex PCR reads, TCRdb called clonotypes with MiXCR, one entry per CDR3 protein. The repertoire holds more than 10,000 distinct CDR3 sequences, with around 70% as singletons. The specimen was tumor-adjacent breast tissue. These receptor sequences come from a female donor with breast cancer. Some clones in this sample may be carry-over from other donors' samples.

This CDR3 is CAWSAGTGGGYEQYF. The CDR3 DNA reads TGTGCCTGGAGTGCCGGGACAGGTGGGGGCTACGAGCAGTACTTC. V gene TRBV30 combines with J gene TRBJ2-7; 8 positions agree with TRBD1. The V segment lost 1 base and the J segment 3 bases; nucleotides outside the gene matches: 8. The CDR3 loop spans 15 amino acids. Germline assignment: CDR1 GTSNPN and CDR2 SVGIG (reference sequence).

V and J are TRBV4-1 and TRBJ2-1; D is unresolved. Germline V gene data show CDR1 as MGHRA and CDR2 as YSYEKL. This CDR3 spans 16 amino acids. V gave up 1 base and J gave up 0 bases, with 10 bases separating them. The CDR3 loop reads CASSQAVLASYNEQFF. DNA of the CDR3: TGCGCCAGCAGCCAAGCGGTACTTGCCTCCTACAATGAGCAGTTCTTC.

This clonotype is classed as medium-sized (0.01 to 0.1%). CDR3 loop: CASSFRAGGGDTQYF. The CDR3 DNA follows: TGCGCCAGCAGCTTTAGAGCGGGAGGGGGAGATACGCAGTATTTT. This chain links TRBV5-1 with TRBJ2-3, with 10 nucleotides matching TRBD2. From germline, CDR1 is SGHRS and CDR2 YFSETQ. Germline trimming cut 2 bases from V and 5 bases from J; bases unmatched to any gene: 5. CDR3 length: 15 amino acids. Complete variable domain (other parts from reference TRBV5-1 and TRBJ2-3): KAGVTQTPRYLIKTRGQQVTLSCSPISGHRSVSWYQQTPGQGLQFLFEYFSETQRNKGNFPGRFSGRQFSNSRSEMNVSTLELGDSALYLCASSFRAGGGDTQYFGPGTRLTVL.

The chain carries TRBV12-3 or TRBV12-4 and TRBJ2-2; 14 bases align to TRBD2. V trimming: 2 bases; J trimming: 7 bases; junction bases outside the gene matches: 3. The CDR3 loop spans 16 amino acids. CDR3 DNA sequence: TGTGCCAGCAGTTTATTGACTAGCGGGAGGGACGGGGAGCTGTTTTTT. Translated, it gives CASSLLTSGRDGELFF.

The J gene is TRBJ2-3, the V gene TRBV18; 9 nucleotides line up with TRBD1. Germline V CDR1 and CDR2: KGHSH, LQKENI. The CDR3 totals 15 residues. The ends lost 6 bases at V and 1 base at J; junction bases unmatched: 5. CDR3 protein: CASSRRTGGTDTQYF. CDR3 bases: TGTGCCAGCTCCCGAAGGACAGGGGGCACAGATACGCAGTATTTT.

This chain joins TRBV7-2 and TRBJ2-7; D gene uncertain. Trimming cost V 1 base and J 5 bases, with 24 bases left between them. CDR1 is SGHTA, CDR2 FQGNSA, per germline. The length of the CDR3 is 18 residues. This chain's CDR3 is CASSLESQLGPSTNEQYF. The CDR3, as DNA: TGTGCCAGCAGCTTAGAATCCCAGTTGGGTCCTTCGACGAACGAGCAGTACTTC.

This chain links TRBV12-3 or TRBV12-4 with TRBJ1-2, with D possibly being TRBD1 (6 bases). The CDR3 sequence is 13 residues long. Trimming took 6 bases from V and 7 from J, leaving 15 bases between them. The CDR3 nucleotides read TGTGCCAGCAGACCAACAGGGTGGTCTGGCTACACCTTC. Translating it yields CASRPTGWSGYTF.

This clonotype was recorded once. V usage is TRBV7-8 and J usage is TRBJ2-5, with D tentatively TRBD2 (6 bases). The V end was cut by 1 base, the J end by 0 bases, with 6 bases between. There are 14 residues in the CDR3. In germline, CDR1 is SGHVS, CDR2 FQNEAQ. The DNA for the CDR3 is TGTGCCAGCAGCTTAGGCGGGGACCAAGAGACCCAGTACTTC. This gives the protein CASSLGGDQETQYF.

The chain has TRBV12-5 and TRBJ2-1; unclear D gene. The germline CDR1 and CDR2 sequences are LGHNT and FRNRAP. Trimming removed 2 bases from V and 7 bases from J, with 6 bases in between. CDR3 length equals 12 residues. The CDR3 sequence is CASGLIVNEQFF. CDR3 coding DNA: TGTGCTAGTGGTTTGATAGTGAATGAGCAGTTCTTC.

This clonotype has at least ten counts. This rearrangement joins TRBV30 to TRBJ1-5; 11 positions match TRBD1. V shed 0 bases, J shed 6 bases, and the junction held 4 bases outside the gene matches. Germline CDR1 reads GTSNPN; CDR2 reads SVGIG (reference sequence). This CDR3 has 15 amino acids. CDR3 DNA: TGTGCCTGGAGTGTACCCGGGACAGGGGGTCAGCCCCAGCATTTT. This sequence encodes CAWSVPGTGGQPQHF.

V and J are TRBV6-5 and TRBJ1-2, with 10 bases identical to TRBD1. V lost 6 bases and J lost 4; bases outside the gene matches: 2. Germline assignment: CDR1 MNHEY and CDR2 SVGAGI. The CDR3 contains 13 residues. CDR3 nucleotides: TGTGCCAGCAGGAGGACAGGGGGCTATGGCTACACCTTC. Translating gives CASRRTGGYGYTF.

This chain connects TRBV20-1 to TRBJ2-3, with D possibly being TRBD2 (6 bases). CDR3 length: 12 amino acids. Germline V CDR1 and CDR2: DFQATT, SNEGSKA (reference sequence). Trimming stripped 3 bases from V and 5 bases from J, with 9 bases between. The CDR3 protein is CSARSGLDTQYF. The CDR3 nucleotides are TGCAGTGCTAGGAGCGGGTTAGATACGCAGTATTTT.

The chain has TRBV10-3 and TRBJ1-6; D is unclear. The germline CDR1 and CDR2 sequences are ENHRY and SYGVKD. CDR3 size: 14 residues. Trimming took off 8 bases at V and 8 bases at J, with 16 bases between the two ends. CDR3 coding DNA: TGTGCCATCCGCGACGAGGGCCGTTATTCACCCCTCCACTTT. Residues: CAIRDEGRYSPLHF.

J is TRBJ2-7 and V is TRBV10-2; TRBD2 aligns across 14 bases. This CDR3 has 20 amino acids. The germline V gene has CDR1 WSHSY and CDR2 SAAADI. The ends lost 3 bases at V and 2 bases at J; junction bases unmatched: 15. This chain's CDR3 is CASSDRGGTSGRGGAYEQYF. The CDR3 DNA follows: TGCGCCAGCAGTGATCGGGGGGGGACTAGCGGGAGAGGTGGGGCCTACGAGCAGTACTTC.

This chain joins TRBV10-3 and TRBJ2-6, with D perhaps TRBD1 or TRBD2 (5 bases each). Germline assignment: CDR1 ENHRY and CDR2 SYGVKD. V lost 2 bases and J 4 bases, leaving 9 bases between the germline ends. CDR3 size: 15 residues. CDR3 in DNA: TGTGCCATCAGTGAGCAGGGAGCAGGGGCCAACGTCCTGACTTTC. Protein product: CAISEQGAGANVLTF.

This sequence joins TRBV7-9 and TRBJ2-4, with TRBD2 identical over 8 bases. V gave up 1 base and J gave up 12 bases; unmatched junction bases: 8. Germline-derived CDR1 and CDR2 are SEHNR and FQNEAQ (reference sequence). This CDR3 has 14 residues. The CDR3: CASSLDGLAVDQYF. The CDR3 DNA is TGTGCCAGCAGCTTAGACGGACTAGCAGTGGATCAGTACTTC.

This clonotype is termed medium-sized. This chain links TRBV5-8 with TRBJ2-7; the D gene is possibly TRBD1 (6 bases). V was trimmed by 2 bases and J by 7 bases, leaving 13 bases between them. The CDR3 covers 13 residues. Per germline, CDR1 SGHTS and CDR2 YDEGEE. CDR3 region: CASSLQGGLEQYF. The CDR3 nucleotides are TGTGCCAGCAGCTTACAGGGCGGTTTAGAGCAGTACTTC. The complete variable domain, with remaining parts taken from reference TRBV5-8 and TRBJ2-7, reads EAGVTQSPTHLIKTRGQQATLRCSPISGHTSVYWYQQALGLGLQFLLWYDEGEERNRGNFPPRFSGRQFPNYSSELNVNALELEDSALYLCASSLQGGLEQYFGPGTRLTVT.

The chain joins TRBV29-1 to TRBJ2-7, with D unresolved. Germline V lookup: CDR1 SQVTM, CDR2 ANQGSEA. The CDR3 runs 13 residues. The V gene lost 4 bases and the J gene lost 2 bases, with 12 bases spanning the gap. Here the CDR3 reads CSVASAAAYEQYF. The CDR3 DNA follows: TGCAGCGTTGCCTCTGCAGCAGCCTACGAGCAGTACTTC.

The chain is built from TRBV20-1 and TRBJ2-3, with 7 bases that match TRBD2. The junction had 9 bases not matched to a gene; V was cut back by 4 bases and J by 5 bases. CDR1 is DFQATT, CDR2 SNEGSKA, per germline (reference sequence). The CDR3 runs 14 residues. CDR3 nucleotides: TGCAGTGCTAACTCGGCGGGAGTTATAGATACGCAGTATTTT. Translating gives CSANSAGVIDTQYF.

CDR3 loop: CASSRQKISQETQYF. The CDR3, as DNA: TGTGCCAGCAGCAGACAAAAGATCAGCCAAGAGACCCAGTACTTC. J is TRBJ2-5 and V is TRBV9; D gene uncertain. In germline, CDR1 is SGDLS, CDR2 YYNGEE. Trimming pared 4 bases from V and 1 base from J, leaving 14 bases between. CDR3 size: 15 residues.

The chain combines TRBV13 with TRBJ2-1; 10 nucleotides align to TRBD2. The CDR3 runs 13 residues. J lost 13 bases, V lost 7 bases, and 10 bases had no gene match. The germline CDR1 and CDR2 sequences are PRHDT and FYEKMQ (reference sequence). In nucleotides, the CDR3 is TGTGCCAGCAACTTGAGGAGCGGGAGGGATCAGTTCTTC. This encodes CASNLRSGRDQFF.

This chain links TRBV7-2 with TRBJ1-5; D uncertain. Trimming took off 5 bases at V and 2 bases at J, with 7 bases between the two ends. Germline lookup yields CDR1 SGHTA and CDR2 FQGNSA. The CDR3 loop spans 13 amino acids. The CDR3 DNA follows: TGTGCCAGCAGCCCAGCGGGCAATCAGCCCCAGCATTTT. Protein sequence: CASSPAGNQPQHF.

The chain recombines TRBV20-1 with TRBJ1-4, with TRBD1 identical over 7 bases. The V gene end was trimmed by 6 bases and the J gene end by 5 bases; junction bases not matched to a gene: 6. Germline CDR1 reads DFQATT; CDR2 reads SNEGSKA (reference sequence). The CDR3 spans 13 residues. CDR3 in DNA: TGCAGTGCCCTTAGGGGGCTCAATGAAAAACTGTTTTTT. Translated: CSALRGLNEKLFF.